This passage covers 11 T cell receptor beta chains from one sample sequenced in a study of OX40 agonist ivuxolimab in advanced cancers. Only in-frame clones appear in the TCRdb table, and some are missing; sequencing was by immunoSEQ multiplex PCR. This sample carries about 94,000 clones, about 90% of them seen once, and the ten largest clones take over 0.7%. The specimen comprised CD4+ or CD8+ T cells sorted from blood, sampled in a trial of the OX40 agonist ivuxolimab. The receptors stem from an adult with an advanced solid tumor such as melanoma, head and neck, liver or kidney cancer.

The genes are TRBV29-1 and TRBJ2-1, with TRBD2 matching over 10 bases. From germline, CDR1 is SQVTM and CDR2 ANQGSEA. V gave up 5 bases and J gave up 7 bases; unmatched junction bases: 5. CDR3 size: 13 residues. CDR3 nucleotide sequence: TGCAGCGTTAGCATTAGCGGGAGGAATGAGCAGTTCTTC. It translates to CSVSISGRNEQFF.

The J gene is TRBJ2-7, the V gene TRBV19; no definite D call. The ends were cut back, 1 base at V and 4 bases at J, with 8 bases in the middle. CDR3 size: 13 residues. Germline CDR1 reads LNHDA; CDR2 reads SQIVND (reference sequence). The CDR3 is CASSIAANYEQYF. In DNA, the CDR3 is TGTGCCAGTAGTATAGCGGCCAATTACGAGCAGTACTTC. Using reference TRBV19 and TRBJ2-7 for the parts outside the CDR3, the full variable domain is DGGITQSPKYLFRKEGQNVTLSCEQNLNHDAMYWYRQDPGQGLRLIYYSQIVNDFQKGDIAEGYSVSREKKESFPLTVTSAQKNPTAFYLCASSIAANYEQYFGPGTRLTVT.

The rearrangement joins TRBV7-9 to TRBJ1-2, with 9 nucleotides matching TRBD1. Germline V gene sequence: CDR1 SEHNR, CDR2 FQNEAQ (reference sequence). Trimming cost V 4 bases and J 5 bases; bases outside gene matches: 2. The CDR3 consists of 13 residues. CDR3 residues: CASSWTGEYGYTF. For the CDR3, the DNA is TGTGCCAGCAGCTGGACAGGGGAATATGGCTACACCTTC. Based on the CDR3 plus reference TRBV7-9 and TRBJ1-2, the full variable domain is DTGVSQNPRHKITKRGQNVTFRCDPISEHNRLYWYRQTLGQGPEFLTYFQNEAQLEKSRLLSDRFSAERPKGSFSTLEIQRTEQGDSAMYLCASSWTGEYGYTFGSGTRLTVV.

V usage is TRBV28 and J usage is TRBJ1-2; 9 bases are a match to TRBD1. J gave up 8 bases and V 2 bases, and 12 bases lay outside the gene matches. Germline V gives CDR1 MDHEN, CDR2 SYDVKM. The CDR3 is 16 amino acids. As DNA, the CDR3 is TGTGCCAGCAGTTTACCGCCCCGGACAGGGGCCGGCGGCTACACCTTC. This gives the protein CASSLPPRTGAGGYTF.

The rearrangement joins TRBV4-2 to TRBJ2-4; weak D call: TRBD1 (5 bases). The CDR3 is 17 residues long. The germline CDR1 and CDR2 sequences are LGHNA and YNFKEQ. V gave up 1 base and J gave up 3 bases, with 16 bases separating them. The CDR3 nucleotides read TGTGCCAGCAGCCAAGTATCTGGGGCTTTCGGCAAAAACATTCAGTACTTC. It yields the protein CASSQVSGAFGKNIQYF.

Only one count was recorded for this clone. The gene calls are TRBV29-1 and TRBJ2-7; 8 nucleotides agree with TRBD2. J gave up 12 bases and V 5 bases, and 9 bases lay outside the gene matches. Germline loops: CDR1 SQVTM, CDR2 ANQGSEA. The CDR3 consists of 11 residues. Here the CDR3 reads CSVYSGSHWYF. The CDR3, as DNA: TGCAGCGTTTACAGCGGGAGTCATTGGTACTTC.

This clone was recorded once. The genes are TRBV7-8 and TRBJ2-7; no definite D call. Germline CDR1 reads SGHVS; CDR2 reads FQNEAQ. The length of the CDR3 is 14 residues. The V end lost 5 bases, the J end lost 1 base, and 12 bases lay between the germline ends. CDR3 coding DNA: TGTGCCAGCAGCCCCATCCGGGTGTCCTACGAGCAGTACTTC. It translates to CASSPIRVSYEQYF.

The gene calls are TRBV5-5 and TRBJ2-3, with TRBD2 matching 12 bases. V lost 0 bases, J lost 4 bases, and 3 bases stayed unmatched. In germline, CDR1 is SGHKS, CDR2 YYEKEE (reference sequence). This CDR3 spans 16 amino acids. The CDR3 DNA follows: TGTGCCAGCAGCTTGGGACTAGCGGGAGATGCAGATACGCAGTATTTT. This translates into CASSLGLAGDADTQYF.

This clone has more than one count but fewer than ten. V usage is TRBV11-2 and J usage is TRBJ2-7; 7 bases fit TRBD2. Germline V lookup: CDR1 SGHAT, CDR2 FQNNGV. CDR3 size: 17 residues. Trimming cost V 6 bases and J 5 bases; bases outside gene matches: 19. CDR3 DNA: TGTGCCAGCAGGGGGGGAATATGGGAGGGCCTTCGCGACGAGCAGTACTTC. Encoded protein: CASRGGIWEGLRDEQYF.

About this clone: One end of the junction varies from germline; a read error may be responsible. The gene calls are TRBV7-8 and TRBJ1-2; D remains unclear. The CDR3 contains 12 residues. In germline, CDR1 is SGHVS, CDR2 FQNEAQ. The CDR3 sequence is CASSLDNNGYTF. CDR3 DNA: TGTGCCAGCAGCTTAGATAACAATGGCTACACCTTC.

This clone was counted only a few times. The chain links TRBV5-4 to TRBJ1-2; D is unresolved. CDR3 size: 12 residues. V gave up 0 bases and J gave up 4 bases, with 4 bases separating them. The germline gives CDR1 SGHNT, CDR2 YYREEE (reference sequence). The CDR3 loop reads CASSLDTYGYTF. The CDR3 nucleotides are TGTGCCAGCAGCTTGGACACCTATGGCTACACCTTC.